This T cell receptor beta chain was documented in a study of blood T cell repertoires in COVID-19. From germline, CDR1 is LGHDT and CDR2 YNNKEL (reference sequence). V lost 4 bases to trimming and J lost 5 bases; unmatched junction nucleotides: 12. This CDR3 has 16 amino acids. Produced via immunoSEQ multiplex PCR; TCRdb's table is partial and in-frame only. The profile shows 75,000 or so clones, around 80% of them singletons. The material sequenced was peripheral blood. The receptor was isolated from a woman in her 70s with acute or convalescent COVID-19. The chain combines TRBV3-1 (or the pseudogene TRBV3-2) with TRBJ2-7, with 9 nucleotides matching TRBD1. CDR3 coding DNA: TGTGCCAGCAGCCCCGGGAGCGACAGGGGGTCCCACGAGCAGTACTTC. Its translation: CASSPGSDRGSHEQYF.